This note documents a single T cell receptor (beta chain) sequence. What it binds is not known. The data belong to a study of T cell responses to AZD1222 COVID-19 vaccine. The study, taken as a whole, reports: Mapped onto spike, vaccine-associated CD4 TCRs spanned it and were dominant at 160-218 and 743-854.

This table comes from immunoSEQ multiplex PCR, and its TCRdb copy is limited to in-frame clones, with some not included. The data contain about 130,000 clones, 90% to 95% of them singletons. V gave up 6 bases and J gave up 1 base, with 7 bases separating them. Germline V gene sequence: CDR1 MNHEY, CDR2 SVGAGI. This CDR3 comprises 13 residues. Source: peripheral blood, taken on day 0 of AZD1222 vaccination. The receptor's source is an adult in good health. This sequence joins TRBV6-5 and TRBJ1-5; no reliable D call. CDR3 DNA: TGTGCCAGCAGCGTAGAAAGCAATCAGCCCCAGCATTTT. It specifies CASSVESNQPQHF.